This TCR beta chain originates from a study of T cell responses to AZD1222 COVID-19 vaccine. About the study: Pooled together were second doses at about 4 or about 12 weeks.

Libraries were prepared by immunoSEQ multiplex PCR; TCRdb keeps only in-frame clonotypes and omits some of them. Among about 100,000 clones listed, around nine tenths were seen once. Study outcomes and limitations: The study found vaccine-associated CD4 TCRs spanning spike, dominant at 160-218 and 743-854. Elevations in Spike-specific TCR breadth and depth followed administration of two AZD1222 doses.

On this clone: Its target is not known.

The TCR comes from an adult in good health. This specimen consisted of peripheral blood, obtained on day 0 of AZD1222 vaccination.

The CDR3 nucleotides are TGTGCCAGTAGCCCTAGCGGGGCGAACTACAATGAGCAGTTCTTC. This sequence encodes CASSPSGANYNEQFF. This rearrangement joins TRBV19 to TRBJ2-1; 9 bases line up with TRBD2. V trimming: 6 bases; J trimming: 3 bases; junction bases outside the gene matches: 6. From germline, CDR1 is LNHDA and CDR2 SQIVND (reference sequence). This CDR3 comprises 15 residues.